Listed here is a single TCR beta chain. Its specificity is unknown. Patients included in sequencing had previously demonstrated CD8+CD57+ cell expansion by flow cytometry. The source of the sample is a study of CD8+CD57+ T cells in acquired aplastic anemia. Study observations and caveats: Patients shared some 29 CD8+ CDR3 sequences with controls.

The use of genomic DNA as template underpinned the TCR beta VDJ and CDR3 profiling. One entry per CDR3 protein results from TCRdb running MiXCR on the reads. The sample has 150,000 to 200,000 distinct CDR3 sequences; less than 60% are singletons. The TCR comes from a human donor with aplastic anemia. The sequenced sample consisted of sorted CD4+, CD8+, or CD8+CD57+ T cells (not recorded which) from PBMCs.

The CDR3 loop is CSASLPAAGVQETQYF. CDR3 DNA sequence: TGCAGTGCTAGCCTCCCGGCGGCGGGGGTCCAAGAGACCCAGTACTTC. The chain has TRBV20-1 and TRBJ2-5, with 7 bases identical to TRBD2. CDR1 DFQATT and CDR2 SNEGSKA come from the germline V gene (reference sequence). CDR3 length: 16 residues. The J segment lost 1 base and the V segment lost 3 bases, leaving 11 bases of the junction unmatched.